This T cell receptor (beta chain) was identified during a study of shared clonotypes between healthy human individuals (dated by TCRdb to the early 2020s). Regarding the study in general: The cohort included a few men and a couple of women between 18 and 49 years of age. Different laboratories and diverse techniques were used to prepare libraries and sequence TCR repertoires, to increase sequencing depth and limit assay-specific biases. Per donor, three plates each were used for CD4 naive and CD4 memory, two for CD8 naive, and one for CD8 memory. Leukapheresis yielded between about 0.94 and 9 billion PBMCs per donor. Blood TCR repertoires of about 5 healthy adults were deeply sequenced to estimate repertoire size and the extent of clonotype sharing between individuals. The study at large found these results: The small number of donors limited the genetic and exposure-history diversity represented. Rarefaction of sorted-subset datasets indicated incomplete sequencing despite the large sequencing depth. Compared with non-shared clonotypes, the clonotypes found in all four sorted-subset donors had higher generation probabilities. Across four donors, about 5% of naive CD4, more than 3% of naive CD8, around 2.1% of memory CD4, and 0.3% to 0.45% of memory CD8 clonotypes were shared. Pairwise subsampling indicated that sequencing depth was expected to affect the degree of clonotype sharing among donors. Naive subsets generally had larger estimated clonotype richness than memory subsets. Sampling was restricted to blood, and TCR repertoires in tissues likely differ from the TCR repertoires found in blood.

In the case of this clone: Its antigen remains undetermined. The sample holds no much larger clone one base away, and base qualities are not on file.

Healthy HIV-negative adults with no recently reported acute infections or vaccinations were included as donors. Every donor was a Caucasian adult residing in Nashville, Tennessee, USA. CD4+ T cells were enriched by magnetic negative selection; naive cells were then positively selected on CD45RA, and the negative fraction formed the memory subset. After blood collection by leukapheresis, PBMCs were isolated using Ficoll-Histopaque density gradient centrifugation and then cryopreserved in the vapor phase of liquid nitrogen. Purity and quantity of every magnetically sorted T cell population were checked by analytical flow cytometry. From each sorted fraction, genomic DNA was isolated and quantified by UV absorbance on a Nanodrop 2000c. TCR CDR3 regions were amplified from genomic DNA by multiplex PCR using the deep immunoSEQ assay. For each cell subset, the extracted genomic DNA was distributed evenly across all wells of several immunoSEQ 96-well plates, and each plate served as one replicate. For sorted subsets, each replicate PCR was loaded with approximately 190 ng genomic DNA, equivalent to about 30,000 T cell genomes. Purified libraries were measured with a Qubit 3.0 fluorometer, size-checked on a Bioanalyzer 2100, and measured again with the KAPA Library Quantification kit. A separate single-read 150-cycle Illumina NextSeq 550 flow cell was used to sequence each immunoSEQ 96-well plate. From the authors' description of their analysis: The immunoSEQ output contained only junctional sequences without quality scores, so filtering could not match that applied to full-length reads. To assign V/J genes and CDR3, sequences were annotated using PyIR, a Python wrapper for IgBLAST v1.9, with IMGT germline references. Reads were removed for weak V/J assignments (E-value above 1e-6), missing CDR3, stop codons, out-of-frame junctions, or ambiguous translated residues. V3J clonotypes were defined as sequences sharing an identical inferred V gene, J gene, and CDR3 amino acid sequence. To compute the percentage overlap between repertoires, the number of shared unique clonotypes was divided by the size of the smaller repertoire. Repertoire richness was assessed with RTK rarefaction, the Chao1 estimator, and Recon v2.1 estimates of unobserved clonotypes. Generation probabilities for all TCRbeta clonotypes obtained by the gDNA method from a handful of donors were computed using OLGA. TCRdb obtained this table from immuneACCESS and retained in-frame rearrangements with V and J assigned. These tables miss some clones; where compared with another copy, unresolved V genes account for less than half of the shortfall, and the remainder is unexplained. The V and J calls and clone size come from that table; D and trimming were worked out from the DNA. A total of about 510,000 clones appear in this sample, almost 97% of them only once. The ten largest clones add up to 0.05% to 0.07% of the sample.

This clonotype originated in a woman in her twenties or thirties in good health. Material for sequencing was naive CD4+ T cells sorted from blood. The cell subset or site label for this specimen denotes: CD45RA+ positively selected.

The nucleotides are TGTGCCAGCTCACCACCGACAGGCACAGATACGCAGTATTTT. Translated, this gives CASSPPTGTDTQYF. In this chain, TRBV18 is recombined with TRBJ2-3, and the D gene may be TRBD1, 5 bases matching. The junction carries 5 bases between V and J, which are trimmed by 0 bases and 1 base respectively. The CDR1 and CDR2 encoded by the germline V gene are KGHSH and LQKENI. The CDR3 runs 14 amino acids, cysteine and phenylalanine included. The DNA shown is the 42-base CDR3, in frame from base 1.